This TCR beta chain appears in the sequencing data of a study of PD-1 blockade in mismatch repair-deficient tumors. Overall study: Patients had roughly twelve mismatch repair-deficient cancer types, all previously treated and progressing. General observations from the study: Tumor-resident clones, often undetectable pretreatment in blood, expanded then contracted after pembrolizumab.

The method was immunoSEQ multiplex PCR; TCRdb's version includes in-frame clones alone and lacks a portion of them. Of about 120,000 clones in the sample, about nine tenths are singletons; the top ten hold roughly 12%. All patients were mismatch repair deficient, assessed by either PCR or immunohistochemistry. The TCR-sequenced patients were three responders to pembrolizumab. CDR3 length equals 14 residues. Trimming left V 5 bases short and J 6 bases short, with 14 bases between. CDR1 is SGHVS and CDR2 is FQNEAQ in the germline V gene. Of note for this clone: What it binds is not known.

V and J are TRBV7-8 and TRBJ1-5, with D tentatively TRBD1 (5 bases). This receptor was taken from an adult with mismatch repair-deficient cancer. The sample here was peripheral blood, taken about 17 months after starting pembrolizumab. DNA for the CDR3: TGTGCCAGCAGCCGACAACAGGTGGGTCAGCCCCAGCATTTT. It yields the protein CASSRQQVGQPQHF. The full variable domain, rest sourced from reference TRBV7-8 and TRBJ1-5, is GAGVSQSPRYKVAKRGQDVALRCDPISGHVSLFWYQQALGQGPEFLTYFQNEAQLDKSGLPSDRFFAERPEGSVSTLKIQRTQQEDSAVYLCASSRQQVGQPQHFGDGTRLSIL.